Below are 4 T cell receptor beta chains sequenced from a single sample in a study of shared clonotypes between healthy human individuals. Data came from immunoSEQ multiplex PCR; TCRdb stores just in-frame clones and leaves some out. The sample carries approximately 980,000 clones, over 60% recorded once. Sequenced sample: memory CD4+ T cells sorted from blood. Subset defined: CD45RA-negative fraction. These receptors originate from a young man in good health.

This clone was detected a few times. The chain employs TRBV30 and TRBJ2-3; the match to TRBD2 covers 9 bases. With 4 bases clipped from V and 0 bases from J, the junction kept 8 bases outside the gene matches. The CDR3 sequence is 16 residues long. Germline V gene sequence: CDR1 GTSNPN, CDR2 SVGIG (reference sequence). The CDR3 bases are TGTGCCTGGACCCCCGGTACTAGCGGGAGCACAGATACGCAGTATTTT. Translating it yields CAWTPGTSGSTDTQYF. Based on the CDR3 plus reference TRBV30 and TRBJ2-3, the full variable domain is SQTIHQWPATLVQPVGSPLSLECTVEGTSNPNLYWYRQAAGRGLQLLFYSVGIGQISSEVPQNLSASRPQDRQFILSSKKLLLSDSGFYLCAWTPGTSGSTDTQYFGPGTRLTVL.

CDR3 bases: TGTGCCATCAGAGGCGACAGGGGGGTGGCAGATACGCAGTATTTT. Its translation: CAIRGDRGVADTQYF. V and J are TRBV10-3 and TRBJ2-3; 9 nucleotides line up with TRBD1. There are 15 residues in the CDR3. CDR1 ENHRY and CDR2 SYGVKD come from the germline V gene. V lost 6 bases and J lost 4; bases outside the gene matches: 8.

This rearrangement joins TRBV6-6 to TRBJ2-7; 9 nucleotides match TRBD2. Trimming removed 5 bases from V and 2 bases from J; junction bases left unmatched: 7. The germline V gene has CDR1 MNHNY and CDR2 SVGAGI (reference sequence). CDR3 length equals 15 residues. CDR3 residues: CASSPLGGGAYEQYF. For the CDR3, the DNA is TGTGCCAGCAGTCCCCTGGGCGGGGGGGCCTACGAGCAGTACTTC.

The chain has TRBV29-1 and TRBJ2-2, with D possibly matching TRBD2 (5 bases). The CDR3 spans 17 residues. Between the trimmed V and J ends, which lost 0 bases and 5 bases, there was a span of 19 bases. The germline V gene encodes CDR1 SQVTM and CDR2 ANQGSEA. The CDR3 bases are TGCAGCGTTGAAGATCGCCGTCCTCGGGGAAGGACCGGGGAGCTGTTTTTT. The encoded protein is CSVEDRRPRGRTGELFF.